The 13 T cell receptor beta chains in this list originate from one sample, sequenced in a study of Ad26.COV2.S vaccination and SARS-CoV-2 variants. Using immunoSEQ multiplex PCR, the repertoire was profiled, and TCRdb retains in-frame clones only, with some absent. The sample holds roughly 320,000 clones, just under 85% seen once. Treatment specified: about 20 received Ad26.COV2.S at low or high dose, single or two shots; 5 received placebo; per-sample allocation not given. All samples were drawn on day 63, counting from the first vaccine or placebo injection. Sequenced material: peripheral blood, taken in a trial of Ad26.COV2.S vaccine versus placebo. The receptors stem from a person aged 18-60 years who received the Ad26.COV2.S COVID-19 vaccine or a placebo.

This clone showed up many times. The chain uses TRBV6-4 and TRBJ1-5, with a tentative D call TRBD1 (5 bases). CDR1 MRHNA and CDR2 SNTAGT come from the germline V gene. Between the trimmed V and J ends, which lost 5 bases and 4 bases, there was a span of 15 bases. This CDR3 contains 15 residues. The CDR3 sequence is CASSLNGGSNQPQHF. In DNA, the CDR3 is TGTGCCAGCAGTTTGAACGGGGGGTCGAATCAGCCCCAGCATTTT.

This chain connects TRBV3-1 (or the pseudogene TRBV3-2) to TRBJ1-1; D might be TRBD1 (6 bases). Trimming removed 7 bases at V and 1 base at J, with 13 bases between. Germline CDR1 LGHDT, CDR2 YNNKEL (reference sequence). This CDR3 spans 14 amino acids. DNA for the CDR3: TGTGCCAGCACCCCGTGGGGGCAGAACACTGAAGCTTTCTTT. As protein: CASTPWGQNTEAFF.

A remark on this clone: One end of the junction does not line up with germline, which may come from a read error. The chain links TRBV3-1 (or the pseudogene TRBV3-2) to TRBJ2-2; D possibly corresponds to TRBD1 (6 bases). Per germline, CDR1 LGHDT and CDR2 YNNKEL (reference sequence). The CDR3 runs to 13 residues. CDR3 protein: CASSRDNNGELFF. The CDR3 nucleotides read TGTGCCAGCAGCCGGGACAACAACGGGGAGCTGTTTTTT.

This clone was detected a few times. The J gene is TRBJ1-2, the V gene TRBV7-9; possible D gene TRBD1, 6 bases. Trimming shortened V by 1 base and J by 3 bases, and 12 bases separated the two germline ends. The germline V gene has CDR1 SEHNR and CDR2 FQNEAQ (reference sequence). The CDR3 contains 15 residues. CDR3 loop: CASSLETGNYYGYTF. The CDR3 DNA reads TGTGCCAGCAGCTTAGAAACAGGGAACTACTATGGCTACACCTTC.

The rearrangement links TRBV9 to TRBJ2-7; D unresolved. Germline CDR1 reads SGDLS; CDR2 reads YYNGEE. Trimming removed 1 base from V and 3 bases from J, with 5 bases in between. The CDR3 extends over 12 amino acids. In DNA, the CDR3 is TGTGCCAGCAGCGTAAACGACTACGAGCAGTACTTC. This translates into CASSVNDYEQYF.

The chain joins TRBV12-5 to TRBJ2-3; 16 positions match TRBD2. The CDR3 is 19 amino acids. V was pared by 5 bases and J by 4 bases, with 12 bases of the junction left unmatched. Germline lookup yields CDR1 LGHNT and CDR2 FRNRAP. The CDR3 DNA reads as TGTGCTAGTGGTCCCGGGACTAGCGGGGGGGCCCGGTTGGCAGATACGCAGTATTTT. Translated, it gives CASGPGTSGGARLADTQYF.

The chain combines TRBV7-9 with TRBJ1-2; 7 bases line up with TRBD1. CDR1 and CDR2 from the germline V gene are SEHNR and FQNEAQ (reference sequence). The CDR3 consists of 17 residues. After removal of 0 bases from V and 1 base from J, the junction contained 8 bases not matched to a gene. The CDR3 protein is CASSLALLGQLNYGYTF. The CDR3 DNA sequence: TGTGCCAGCAGCTTAGCCCTCTTGGGACAGCTTAACTATGGCTACACCTTC.

The chain carries TRBV13 and TRBJ2-2, with D maybe TRBD2 (7 bases). The V end lost 7 bases, the J end lost 6 bases, and 15 bases lay between the germline ends. The CDR3 is 14 residues long. Germline CDR1 is PRHDT and CDR2 is FYEKMQ (reference sequence). The CDR3 protein is CASTPGGGPGELFF. For the CDR3, the DNA is TGTGCCAGCACCCCTGGGGGGGGGCCCGGGGAGCTGTTTTTT. The full variable domain, its missing parts supplied by reference TRBV13 and TRBJ2-2, is AAGVIQSPRHLIKEKRETATLKCYPIPRHDTVYWYQQGPGQDPQFLISFYEKMQSDKGSIPDRFSAQQFSDYHSELNMSSLELGDSALYFCASTPGGGPGELFFGEGSRLTVL.

This chain joins TRBV5-1 and TRBJ2-2; 9 bases fit TRBD2. The length of the CDR3 is 15 residues. Looked up from germline, CDR1 is SGHRS and CDR2 is YFSETQ. J gave up 4 bases and V 5 bases, and 6 bases lay outside the gene matches. The CDR3 spells CASSPSGGRTGELFF. For the CDR3, the DNA is TGCGCCAGCAGTCCGAGCGGGGGGCGCACCGGGGAGCTGTTTTTT.

The V call is TRBV2, the J call TRBJ1-1, with 7 bases that match TRBD1. This CDR3 comprises 12 residues. V shed 11 bases and J 5 bases; nucleotides not matched to a gene: 8. Germline V CDR1 and CDR2: SNHLY, FYNNEI. The DNA of the CDR3 is TGTGCCGGAAAAACAGGGGATACTGAAGCTTTCTTT. Translating it yields CAGKTGDTEAFF.

The V and J genes are TRBV15 and TRBJ2-3; maybe TRBD2 (6 bases). The germline V gene has CDR1 LNHNV and CDR2 YYDKDF (reference sequence). The V gene lost 0 bases and the J gene lost 1 base, with 17 bases spanning the gap. The CDR3 covers 18 residues. The CDR3 DNA is TGTGCCACCAGCAGAGATTTTTCCAGATCGGGGGGCACAGATACGCAGTATTTT. It yields the protein CATSRDFSRSGGTDTQYF.

V is TRBV2 and J is TRBJ2-3; D ambiguous. Between the trimmed V and J ends, which lost 2 bases and 4 bases, there was a span of 16 bases. CDR1 and CDR2 (germline): SNHLY, FYNNEI. This CDR3 has 16 amino acids. This CDR3 reads CASSEMGLPTADTQYF. As DNA, the CDR3 is TGTGCCAGCAGTGAAATGGGCCTACCCACCGCAGATACGCAGTATTTT.

The chain joins TRBV4-1 to TRBJ1-4, with D possibly TRBD1 on 5 matching bases. The length of the CDR3 is 15 residues. Between the trimmed V and J ends, which lost 0 bases and 7 bases, there was a span of 12 bases. From germline, CDR1 is MGHRA and CDR2 YSYEKL. CDR3 loop: CASSQEVAGGEKLFF. Here the CDR3 DNA reads TGCGCCAGCAGCCAAGAGGTGGCGGGGGGTGAAAAACTGTTTTTT.